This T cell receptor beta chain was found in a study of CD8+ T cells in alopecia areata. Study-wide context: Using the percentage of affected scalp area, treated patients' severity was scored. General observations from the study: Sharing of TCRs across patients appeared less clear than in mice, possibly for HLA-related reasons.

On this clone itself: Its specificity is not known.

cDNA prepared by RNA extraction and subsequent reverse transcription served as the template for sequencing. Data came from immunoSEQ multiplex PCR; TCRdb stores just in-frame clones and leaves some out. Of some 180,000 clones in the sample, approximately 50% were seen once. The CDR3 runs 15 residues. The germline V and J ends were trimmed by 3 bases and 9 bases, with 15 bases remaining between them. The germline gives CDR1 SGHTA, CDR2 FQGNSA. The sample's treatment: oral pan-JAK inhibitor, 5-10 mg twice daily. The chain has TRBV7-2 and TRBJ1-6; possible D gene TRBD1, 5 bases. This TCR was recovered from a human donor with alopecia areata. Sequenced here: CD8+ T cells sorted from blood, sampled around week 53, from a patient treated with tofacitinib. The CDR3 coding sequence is TGTGCCAGCAGCTTTGCCGGCAGGGACCTTTCACCCCTCCACTTT. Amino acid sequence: CASSFAGRDLSPLHF.